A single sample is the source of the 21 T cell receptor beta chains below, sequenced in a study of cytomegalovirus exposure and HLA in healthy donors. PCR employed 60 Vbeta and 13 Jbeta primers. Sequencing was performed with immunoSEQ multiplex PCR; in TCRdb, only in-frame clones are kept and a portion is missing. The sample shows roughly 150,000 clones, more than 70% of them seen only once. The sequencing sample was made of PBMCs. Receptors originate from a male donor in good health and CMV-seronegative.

This chain's CDR3 is CASSGGSGRQPQHF. The CDR3 coding sequence is TGTGCCAGCAGCGGAGGGTCGGGTCGGCAGCCCCAGCATTTT. V usage is TRBV28 and J usage is TRBJ1-5; D not certain. The CDR3 contains 14 residues. With 6 bases removed from V and 7 bases from J, the gap between germline ends came to 16 bases. Germline values: CDR1 MDHEN, CDR2 SYDVKM.

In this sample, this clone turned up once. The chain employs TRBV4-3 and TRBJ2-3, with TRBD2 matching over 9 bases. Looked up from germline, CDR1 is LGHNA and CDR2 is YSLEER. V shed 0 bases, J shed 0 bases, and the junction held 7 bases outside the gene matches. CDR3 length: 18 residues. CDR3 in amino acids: CASSQDGIAGASTDTQYF. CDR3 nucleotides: TGCGCCAGCAGCCAAGATGGGATAGCGGGGGCTAGCACAGATACGCAGTATTTT.

This CDR3 reads CAGDRVSGIEQFF. The CDR3 nucleotides are TGTGCCGGTGACAGGGTATCAGGGATTGAGCAGTTCTTC. V is TRBV2 and J is TRBJ2-1; 7 nucleotides agree with TRBD1. CDR1 is SNHLY, CDR2 FYNNEI, per germline. V shed 11 bases, J shed 9 bases, and the junction held 13 bases outside the gene matches. The CDR3 spans 13 residues.

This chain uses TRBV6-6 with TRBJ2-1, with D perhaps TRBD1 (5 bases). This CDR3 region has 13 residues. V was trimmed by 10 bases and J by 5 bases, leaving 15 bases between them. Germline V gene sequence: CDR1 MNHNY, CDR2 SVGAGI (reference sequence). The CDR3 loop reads CATLRERDNEQFF. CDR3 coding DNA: TGTGCCACCCTCAGGGAAAGGGACAATGAGCAGTTCTTC.

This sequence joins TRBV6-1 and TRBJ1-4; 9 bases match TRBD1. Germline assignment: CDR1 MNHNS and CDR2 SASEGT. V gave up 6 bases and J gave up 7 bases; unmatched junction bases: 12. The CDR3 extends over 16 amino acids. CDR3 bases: TGTGCCAGCAGCGAACCCTACAGGGGGCGGGGTGAAAAACTGTTTTTT. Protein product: CASSEPYRGRGEKLFF.

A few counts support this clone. CDR3: CACRGRGRSPNEKLFF. In DNA, the CDR3 is TGTGCCTGCCGGGGCAGGGGACGGTCCCCCAATGAAAAACTGTTTTTT. The genes are TRBV30 and TRBJ1-4; D possibly corresponds to TRBD1 (6 bases). The CDR3 spans 16 residues. Trimming took 6 bases from V and 5 from J, leaving 22 bases between them. The V gene's germline CDR1 is GTSNPN and CDR2 SVGIG (reference sequence).

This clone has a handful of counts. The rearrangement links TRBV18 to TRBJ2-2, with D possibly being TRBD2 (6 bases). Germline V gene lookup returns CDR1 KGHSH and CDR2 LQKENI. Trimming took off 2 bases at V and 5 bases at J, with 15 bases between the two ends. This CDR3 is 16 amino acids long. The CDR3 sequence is CASSPKAGGKTGELFF. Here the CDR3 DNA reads TGTGCCAGCTCACCAAAAGCGGGCGGGAAGACCGGGGAGCTGTTTTTT.

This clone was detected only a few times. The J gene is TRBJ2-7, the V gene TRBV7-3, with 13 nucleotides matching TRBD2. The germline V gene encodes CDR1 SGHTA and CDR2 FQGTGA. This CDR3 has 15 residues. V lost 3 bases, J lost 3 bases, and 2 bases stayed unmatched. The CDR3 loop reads CASSFGLAGDYEQYF. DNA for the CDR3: TGTGCCAGCAGCTTTGGACTAGCGGGAGACTACGAGCAGTACTTC.

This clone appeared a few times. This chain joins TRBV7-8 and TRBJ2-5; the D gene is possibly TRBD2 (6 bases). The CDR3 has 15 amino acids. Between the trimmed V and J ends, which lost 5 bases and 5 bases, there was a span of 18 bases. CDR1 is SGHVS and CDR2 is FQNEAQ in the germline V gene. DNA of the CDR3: TGTGCCAGCAGCCATCGGAGGAGGGTTGGGGAGACCCAGTACTTC. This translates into CASSHRRRVGETQYF.

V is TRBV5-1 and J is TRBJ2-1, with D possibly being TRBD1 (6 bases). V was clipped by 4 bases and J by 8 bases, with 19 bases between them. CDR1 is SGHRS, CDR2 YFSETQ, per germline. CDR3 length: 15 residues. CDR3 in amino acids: CASSIGQHPTYEQFF. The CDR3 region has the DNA TGCGCCAGCAGCATAGGACAGCATCCAACGTATGAGCAGTTCTTC.

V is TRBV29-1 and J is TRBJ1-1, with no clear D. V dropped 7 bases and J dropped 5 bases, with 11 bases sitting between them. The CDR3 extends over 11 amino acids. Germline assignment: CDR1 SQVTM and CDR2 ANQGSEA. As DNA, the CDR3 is TGCAGCGCTTTGTCGGGTACTGAAGCTTTCTTT. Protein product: CSALSGTEAFF.

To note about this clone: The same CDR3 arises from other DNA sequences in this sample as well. This CDR3 reads CASSLDLTSGRFGQFF. CDR3 DNA sequence: TGTGCCAGCAGCTTAGATTTAACTAGCGGGAGGTTCGGGCAGTTCTTC. This sequence joins TRBV7-8 and TRBJ2-1; 12 bases match TRBD2. The CDR3 has 16 residues. V shed 1 base and J 12 bases; nucleotides not matched to a gene: 10. Germline CDR1 is SGHVS and CDR2 is FQNEAQ.

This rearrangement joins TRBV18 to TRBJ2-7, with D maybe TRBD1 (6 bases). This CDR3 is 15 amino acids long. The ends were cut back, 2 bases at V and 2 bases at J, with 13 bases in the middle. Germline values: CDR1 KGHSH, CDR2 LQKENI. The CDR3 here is CASSPSAGETYEQYF. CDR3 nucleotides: TGTGCCAGCTCACCATCGGCAGGGGAAACCTACGAGCAGTACTTC.

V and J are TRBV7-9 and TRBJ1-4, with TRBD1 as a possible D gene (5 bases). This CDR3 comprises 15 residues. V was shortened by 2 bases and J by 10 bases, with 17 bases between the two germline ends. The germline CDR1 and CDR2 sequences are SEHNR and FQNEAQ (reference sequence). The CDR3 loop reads CASSLRRAGLGKLFF. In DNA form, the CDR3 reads TGTGCCAGCAGCTTAAGACGGGCAGGGTTGGGAAAACTGTTTTTT. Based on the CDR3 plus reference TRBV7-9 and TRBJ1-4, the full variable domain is DTGVSQNPRHKITKRGQNVTFRCDPISEHNRLYWYRQTLGQGPEFLTYFQNEAQLEKSRLLSDRFSAERPKGSFSTLEIQRTEQGDSAMYLCASSLRRAGLGKLFFGSGTQLSVL.

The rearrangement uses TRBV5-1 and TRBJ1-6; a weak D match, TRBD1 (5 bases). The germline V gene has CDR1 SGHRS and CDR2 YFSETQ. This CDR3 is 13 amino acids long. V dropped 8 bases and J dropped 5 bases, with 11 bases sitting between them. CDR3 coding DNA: TGCGCCAGTCGATCGGGGGATAATTCACCCCTCCACTTT. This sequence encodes CASRSGDNSPLHF.

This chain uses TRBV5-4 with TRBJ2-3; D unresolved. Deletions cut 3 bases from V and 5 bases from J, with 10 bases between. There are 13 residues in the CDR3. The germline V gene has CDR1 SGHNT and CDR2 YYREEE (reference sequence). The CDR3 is CASSSYLGDTQYF. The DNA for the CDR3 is TGTGCCAGCAGCTCATACCTCGGAGATACGCAGTATTTT.

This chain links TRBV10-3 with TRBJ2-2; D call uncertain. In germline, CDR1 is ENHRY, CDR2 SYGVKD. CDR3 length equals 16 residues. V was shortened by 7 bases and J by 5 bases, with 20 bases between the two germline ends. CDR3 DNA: TGTGCCATCACACAGAGCCTATCTATTAGTACCGGGGAGCTGTTTTTT. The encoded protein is CAITQSLSISTGELFF.

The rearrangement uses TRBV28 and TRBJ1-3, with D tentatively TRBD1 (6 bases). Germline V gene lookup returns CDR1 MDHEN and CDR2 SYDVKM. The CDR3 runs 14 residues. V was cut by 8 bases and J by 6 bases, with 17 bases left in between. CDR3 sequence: CASQEPGGQNTIYF. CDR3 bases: TGTGCCAGCCAAGAGCCGGGGGGACAAAACACCATATATTTT.

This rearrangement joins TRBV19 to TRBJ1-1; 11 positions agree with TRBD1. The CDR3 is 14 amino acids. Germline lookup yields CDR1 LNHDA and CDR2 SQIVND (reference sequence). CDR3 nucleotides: TGTGCTACCACCCGGGGACAGGGGGAAACTGAAGCTTTCTTT. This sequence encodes CATTRGQGETEAFF. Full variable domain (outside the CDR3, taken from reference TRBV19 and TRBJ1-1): DGGITQSPKYLFRKEGQNVTLSCEQNLNHDAMYWYRQDPGQGLRLIYYSQIVNDFQKGDIAEGYSVSREKKESFPLTVTSAQKNPTAFYLCATTRGQGETEAFFGQGTRLTVV.

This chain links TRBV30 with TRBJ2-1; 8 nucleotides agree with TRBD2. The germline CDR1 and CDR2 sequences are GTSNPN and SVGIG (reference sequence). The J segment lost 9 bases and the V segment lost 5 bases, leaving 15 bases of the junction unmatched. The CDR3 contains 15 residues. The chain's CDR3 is CAWGRSGRPRSEQFF. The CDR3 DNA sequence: TGTGCCTGGGGCCGAAGCGGGAGACCGCGGAGTGAGCAGTTCTTC.

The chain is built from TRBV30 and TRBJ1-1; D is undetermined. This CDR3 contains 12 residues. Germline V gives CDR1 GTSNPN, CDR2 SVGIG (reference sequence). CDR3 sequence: CAATRVVTEAFF. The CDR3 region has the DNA TGTGCAGCTACCCGGGTGGTCACTGAAGCTTTCTTT.